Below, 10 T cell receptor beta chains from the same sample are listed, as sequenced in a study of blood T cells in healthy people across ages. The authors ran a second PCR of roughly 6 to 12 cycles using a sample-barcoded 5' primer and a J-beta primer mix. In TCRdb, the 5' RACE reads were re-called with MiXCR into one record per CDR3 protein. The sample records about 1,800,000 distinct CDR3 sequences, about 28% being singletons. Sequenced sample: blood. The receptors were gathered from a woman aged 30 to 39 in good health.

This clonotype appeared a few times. This chain's CDR3 is CASQVGWRGKDTQYF. The CDR3 DNA is TGTGCCAGCCAGGTCGGTTGGAGAGGGAAAGATACGCAGTATTTT. The chain links TRBV12-3 or TRBV12-4 to TRBJ2-3; D is perhaps TRBD2 (5 bases). Trimming removed 8 bases from V and 5 bases from J, with 20 bases in between. The CDR3 loop spans 15 amino acids.

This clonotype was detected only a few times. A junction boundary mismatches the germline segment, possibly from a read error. DNA of the CDR3: TGTGCCGGCAGCGCGAATCGGGACAGGGGGGGCTACACCTTC. Protein: CAGSANRDRGGYTF. The chain has TRBV7-2 and TRBJ1-2, with 11 bases lining up with TRBD1. The length of the CDR3 is 14 residues. CDR1 is SGHTA and CDR2 is FQGNSA in the germline V gene.

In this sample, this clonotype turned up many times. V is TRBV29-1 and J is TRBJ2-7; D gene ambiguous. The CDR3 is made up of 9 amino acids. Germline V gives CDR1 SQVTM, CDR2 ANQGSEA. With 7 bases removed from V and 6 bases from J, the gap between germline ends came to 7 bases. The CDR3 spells CSGSSEQYF. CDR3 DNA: TGCAGCGGCTCTTCCGAGCAGTACTTC.

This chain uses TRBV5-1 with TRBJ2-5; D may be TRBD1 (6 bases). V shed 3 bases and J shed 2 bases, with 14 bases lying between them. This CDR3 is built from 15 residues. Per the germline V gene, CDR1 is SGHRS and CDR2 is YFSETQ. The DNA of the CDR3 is TGCGCCAGCAGCTCAAGGGGGTTATCGCAAGAGACCCAGTACTTC. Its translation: CASSSRGLSQETQYF.

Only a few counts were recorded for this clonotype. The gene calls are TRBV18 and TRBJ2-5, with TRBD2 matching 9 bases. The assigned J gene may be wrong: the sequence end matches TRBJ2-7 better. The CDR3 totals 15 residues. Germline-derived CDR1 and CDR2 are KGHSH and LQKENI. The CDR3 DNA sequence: TGTGCCAGCTCTCCCTTGCGGGGGGGAACCTACGAGCAGTACTTC. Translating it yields CASSPLRGGTYEQYF.

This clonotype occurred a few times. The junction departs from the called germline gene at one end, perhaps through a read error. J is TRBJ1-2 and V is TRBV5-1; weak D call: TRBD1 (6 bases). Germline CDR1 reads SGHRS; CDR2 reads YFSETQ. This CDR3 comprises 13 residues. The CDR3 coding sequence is TGTGCCATCAGCTTCGGGGGCGACTATGGCTACACCTTC. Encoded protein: CAISFGGDYGYTF. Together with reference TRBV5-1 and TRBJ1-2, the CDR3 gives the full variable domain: KAGVTQTPRYLIKTRGQQVTLSCSPISGHRSVSWYQQTPGQGLQFLFEYFSETQRNKGNFPGRFSGRQFSNSRSEMNVSTLELGDSALYLCAISFGGDYGYTFGSGTRLTVV.

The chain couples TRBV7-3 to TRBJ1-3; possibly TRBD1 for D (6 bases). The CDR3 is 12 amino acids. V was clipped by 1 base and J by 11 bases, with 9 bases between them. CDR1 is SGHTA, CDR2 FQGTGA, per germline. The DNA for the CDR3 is TGTGCCAGCAGCTTAAGGGGGCTCGCCATATATTTT. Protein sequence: CASSLRGLAIYF.

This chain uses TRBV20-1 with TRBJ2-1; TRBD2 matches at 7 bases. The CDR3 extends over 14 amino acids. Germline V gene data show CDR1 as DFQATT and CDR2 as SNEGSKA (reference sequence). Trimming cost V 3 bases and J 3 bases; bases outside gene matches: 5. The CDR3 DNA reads TGCAGTGCTAGGCGGACTAGGATCTACAATGAGCAGTTCTTC. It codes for CSARRTRIYNEQFF.

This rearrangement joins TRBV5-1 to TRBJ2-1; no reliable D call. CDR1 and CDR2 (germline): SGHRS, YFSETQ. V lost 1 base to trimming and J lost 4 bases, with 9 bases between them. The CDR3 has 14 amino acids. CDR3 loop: CASSLNGRYNEQFF. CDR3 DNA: TGCGCCAGCAGCTTGAACGGTAGATACAATGAGCAGTTCTTC.

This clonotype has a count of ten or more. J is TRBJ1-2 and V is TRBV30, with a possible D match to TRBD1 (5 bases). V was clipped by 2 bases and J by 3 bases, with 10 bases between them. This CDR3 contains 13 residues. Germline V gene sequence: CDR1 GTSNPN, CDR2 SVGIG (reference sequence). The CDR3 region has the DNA TGTGCCTGGAGTCTCGGGACGGACTATGGCTACACCTTC. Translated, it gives CAWSLGTDYGYTF.